These 3 T cell receptor beta chains were all obtained from the same sample, sequenced in a study of blood T cell repertoires in COVID-19. Libraries were prepared by immunoSEQ multiplex PCR; TCRdb keeps only in-frame clonotypes and omits some of them. The repertoire consists of a few hundred thousand clones, with around 89% occurring once and the leading ten covering 1.7%. What was sequenced was PBMCs or T cells enriched from blood (not recorded which). Source of these receptors: a woman under 30 with acute COVID-19.

This rearrangement joins TRBV7-9 to TRBJ2-3, with 11 positions matching TRBD2. In germline, CDR1 is SEHNR, CDR2 FQNEAQ (reference sequence). The CDR3 consists of 16 residues. V lost 5 bases to trimming and J lost 2 bases; unmatched junction nucleotides: 6. DNA of the CDR3: TGTGCCAGCAGCATACTAGCGGGAGAGAACACAGATACGCAGTATTTT. It encodes CASSILAGENTDTQYF.

The J gene is TRBJ1-4, the V gene TRBV18; 7 nucleotides match TRBD1. Trimming cost V 1 base and J 7 bases; bases outside gene matches: 6. This CDR3 has 15 amino acids. The germline V gene has CDR1 KGHSH and CDR2 LQKENI. The CDR3 DNA sequence: TGTGCCAGCTCACCACAGGGGGCGGTCGGTGAAAAACTGTTTTTT. This translates into CASSPQGAVGEKLFF.

For the CDR3, the DNA is TGTGCCAGCAGTTACTCGAGGGCCTTGGGTGGCAATGAGCAGTTCTTC. Protein sequence: CASSYSRALGGNEQFF. The chain combines TRBV6-5 with TRBJ2-1; D possibly corresponds to TRBD2 (5 bases). The V end was cut by 0 bases, the J end by 6 bases, with 15 bases between. The CDR3 sequence is 16 residues long. The germline V gene encodes CDR1 MNHEY and CDR2 SVGAGI.